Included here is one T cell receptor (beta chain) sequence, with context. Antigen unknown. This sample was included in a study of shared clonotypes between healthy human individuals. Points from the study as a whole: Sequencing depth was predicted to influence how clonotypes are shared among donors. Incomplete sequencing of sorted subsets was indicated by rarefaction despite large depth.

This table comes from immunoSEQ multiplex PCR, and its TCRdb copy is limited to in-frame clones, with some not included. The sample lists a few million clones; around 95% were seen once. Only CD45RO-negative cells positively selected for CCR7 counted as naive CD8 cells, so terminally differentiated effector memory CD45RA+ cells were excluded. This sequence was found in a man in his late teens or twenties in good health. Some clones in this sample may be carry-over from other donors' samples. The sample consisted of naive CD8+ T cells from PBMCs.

The DNA for the CDR3 is TGTGCCATCAGTGACCCGTACAGGGAATCCGGGGCCAACGTCCTGACTTTC. It translates to CAISDPYRESGANVLTF. V and J are TRBV10-3 and TRBJ2-6, with D possibly being TRBD1 (6 bases). Per the germline V gene, CDR1 is ENHRY and CDR2 is SYGVKD. The CDR3 sequence is 17 residues long. V shed 3 bases and J shed 4 bases, with 16 bases lying between them.